The sample holds many counts of the clone carrying this T cell receptor (beta chain). Antigen specificity is unknown. This record belongs to a study of response to subunit inactivated influenza vaccine. General observations from the study: The authors suggested that few new T cells are recruited per seasonal influenza vaccination.

CDR3 length: 15 residues. Germline V gene lookup returns CDR1 MNHEY and CDR2 SMNVEV (reference sequence). V shed 4 bases and J 5 bases; nucleotides not matched to a gene: 5. Using its own MiXCR run on the RT-PCR reads, TCRdb lists one record per CDR3 protein. The sample comprises 150,000 to 200,000 distinct CDR3 sequences, approximately 10% of which are singletons, and roughly an eighth rests with the top ten. Sequencing was performed on non-naive T cells sorted from PBMCs, taken about 6 weeks after vaccination. The chain uses TRBV27 and TRBJ1-2; 12 bases fit TRBD1. The origin of this receptor is a man between 50 and 59 years old who received an inactivated influenza vaccine. The CDR3 protein is CASSYGTGGAYGYTF. The CDR3 nucleotides are TGTGCCAGCAGTTATGGGACAGGGGGCGCGTATGGCTACACCTTC.